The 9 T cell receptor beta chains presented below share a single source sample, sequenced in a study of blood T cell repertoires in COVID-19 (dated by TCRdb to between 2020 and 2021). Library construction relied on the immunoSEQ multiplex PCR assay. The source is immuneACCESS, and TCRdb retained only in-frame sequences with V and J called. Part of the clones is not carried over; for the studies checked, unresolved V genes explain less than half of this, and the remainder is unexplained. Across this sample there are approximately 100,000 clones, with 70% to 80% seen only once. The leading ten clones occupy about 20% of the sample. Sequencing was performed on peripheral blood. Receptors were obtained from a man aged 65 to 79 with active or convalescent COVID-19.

The CDR3 loop reads CASSGQGRTTGELFF. CDR3 coding DNA: TGCGCCAGTTCGGGACAGGGAAGAACGACCGGGGAGCTGTTTTTT. The V and J genes are TRBV5-1 and TRBJ2-2; TRBD1 agrees at 9 bases. The J segment lost 5 bases and the V segment lost 8 bases, leaving 10 bases of the junction unmatched. Germline CDR1 SGHRS, CDR2 YFSETQ. This CDR3 has 15 residues.

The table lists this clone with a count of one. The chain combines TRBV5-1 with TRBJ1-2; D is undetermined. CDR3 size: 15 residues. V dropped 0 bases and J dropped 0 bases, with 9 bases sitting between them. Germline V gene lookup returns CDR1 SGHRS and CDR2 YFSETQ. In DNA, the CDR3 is TGCGCCAGCAGCTTGGACCCGGGGTCTAACTATGGCTACACCTTC. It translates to CASSLDPGSNYGYTF.

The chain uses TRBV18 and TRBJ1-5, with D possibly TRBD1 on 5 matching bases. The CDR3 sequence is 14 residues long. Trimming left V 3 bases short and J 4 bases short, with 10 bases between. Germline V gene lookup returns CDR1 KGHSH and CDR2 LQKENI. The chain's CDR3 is CASSPIRGNQPQHF. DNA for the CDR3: TGTGCCAGCTCACCGATCCGGGGGAATCAGCCCCAGCATTTT.

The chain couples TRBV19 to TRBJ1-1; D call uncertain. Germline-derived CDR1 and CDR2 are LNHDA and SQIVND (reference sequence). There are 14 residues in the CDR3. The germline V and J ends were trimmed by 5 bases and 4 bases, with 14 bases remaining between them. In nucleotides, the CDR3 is TGTGCCAGTAGTCAATCCCCACCCGGCACTGAAGCTTTCTTT. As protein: CASSQSPPGTEAFF.

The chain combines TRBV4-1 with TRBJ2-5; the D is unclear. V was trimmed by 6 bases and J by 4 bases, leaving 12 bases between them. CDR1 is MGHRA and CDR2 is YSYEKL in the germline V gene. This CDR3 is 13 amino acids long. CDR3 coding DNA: TGCGCCAGCAGTCTATCTTTAGCAGAGACCCAGTACTTC. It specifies CASSLSLAETQYF.

CDR3: CSASEADEQYF. The DNA for the CDR3 is TGCAGTGCTAGCGAAGCGGACGAGCAGTACTTC. The chain joins TRBV20-1 to TRBJ2-7; tentative D call: TRBD2 (5 bases). The germline V gene has CDR1 DFQATT and CDR2 SNEGSKA (reference sequence). The CDR3 spans 11 residues. Trimming removed 3 bases from V and 5 bases from J, with 8 bases in between.

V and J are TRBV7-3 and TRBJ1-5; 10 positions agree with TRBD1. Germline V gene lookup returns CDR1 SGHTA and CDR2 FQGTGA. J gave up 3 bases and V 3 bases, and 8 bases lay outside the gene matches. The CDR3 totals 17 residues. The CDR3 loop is CASSFPSGTGDNQPQHF. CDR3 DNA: TGTGCCAGCAGCTTTCCATCCGGGACAGGGGACAATCAGCCCCAGCATTTT.

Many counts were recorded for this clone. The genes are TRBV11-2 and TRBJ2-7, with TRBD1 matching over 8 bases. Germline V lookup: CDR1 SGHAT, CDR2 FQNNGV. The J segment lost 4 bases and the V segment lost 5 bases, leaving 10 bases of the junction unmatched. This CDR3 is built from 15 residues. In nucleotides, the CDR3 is TGTGCCAGCAGCCAGGCCGGGACAGGCCCTTACGAGCAGTACTTC. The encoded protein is CASSQAGTGPYEQYF.

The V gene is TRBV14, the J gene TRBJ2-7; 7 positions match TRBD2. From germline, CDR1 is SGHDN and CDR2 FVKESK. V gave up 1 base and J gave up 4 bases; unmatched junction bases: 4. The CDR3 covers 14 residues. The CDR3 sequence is CASSQAWGGYEQYF. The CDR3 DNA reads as TGTGCCAGCAGCCAAGCCTGGGGGGGGTACGAGCAGTACTTC.